The 27 T cell receptor beta chains listed next were all sequenced from one sample in a study of T cells in Graves' hyperthyroidism and ophthalmopathy. Amplification of TCR beta CDR3 regions used RNA as the template. The HTBI primer set was used in a first-round RT-PCR of the TCR CDR3. TCRdb independently ran MiXCR on the multiplex PCR reads; one entry per CDR3 protein. Of 450,000 to 700,000 distinct CDR3 sequences listed, around 42% are singletons. The sequencing sample was made of peripheral blood or thyroid tissue (not recorded which). Receptor source: an adult woman with Graves' disease, either hyperthyroidism or ophthalmopathy (not recorded which).

This sequence joins TRBV19 and TRBJ2-6, with D unresolved. The germline V and J ends were trimmed by 10 bases and 19 bases, with 17 bases remaining between them. CDR3 length: 10 residues. Looked up from germline, CDR1 is LNHDA and CDR2 is SQIVND (reference sequence). CDR3 nucleotides: TGTGCCACCCTAGTAGAGACTGAAACTTTC. This translates into CATLVETETF. Full variable domain (remainder filled in from reference TRBV19 and TRBJ2-6): DGGITQSPKYLFRKEGQNVTLSCEQNLNHDAMYWYRQDPGQGLRLIYYSQIVNDFQKGDIAEGYSVSREKKESFPLTVTSAQKNPTAFYLCATLVETETFGAGSRLTVL.

This clonotype came up many times. V usage is TRBV7-2 and J usage is TRBJ1-2; D is unresolved. V lost 7 bases and J lost 7, with 19 bases in between. This CDR3 has 14 residues. The germline V gene encodes CDR1 SGHTA and CDR2 FQGNSA. CDR3 loop: CASTTWTGGSGYTF. The CDR3 DNA reads TGTGCCAGCACCACATGGACGGGTGGTTCTGGCTACACCTTC.

Notes on this clonotype: At one end the junction does not follow the germline gene, possibly because of a read error. CDR3 DNA sequence: TGTGCCAGCAGCCCAGTGGGCTCAACCTTCAAAGAGACCCAGTGCTTC. Translated, it gives CASSPVGSTFKETQCF. The chain is built from TRBV11-2 and TRBJ2-5, with D uncertain. The CDR3 is 16 residues long. CDR1 is SGHAT and CDR2 is FQNNGV in the germline V gene.

This clonotype occurred many times. This chain uses TRBV20-1 with TRBJ1-6; the D is unclear. Germline CDR1 reads DFQATT; CDR2 reads SNEGSKA (reference sequence). Trimming cost V 0 bases and J 7 bases, with 10 bases left between them. This CDR3 spans 14 amino acids. The CDR3 nucleotides read TGCAGTGCTAGAGATCAACCATCGAATTCACCCCTCCACTTT. Encoded protein: CSARDQPSNSPLHF.

The sample holds many counts of this clonotype. The DNA of the CDR3 is TGCAGTGCTAGAGGGGTTGGGATCGAGACCCAGTACTTC. Encoded protein: CSARGVGIETQYF. The chain has TRBV20-1 and TRBJ2-5; no clear D gene. Germline CDR1 DFQATT, CDR2 SNEGSKA (reference sequence). With 1 base removed from V and 5 bases from J, the gap between germline ends came to 11 bases. The CDR3 is 13 residues long.

J is TRBJ1-5 and V is TRBV19; D perhaps matches TRBD1 (5 bases). V lost 4 bases and J lost 3, with 25 bases in between. The CDR3 has 19 residues. Germline values: CDR1 LNHDA, CDR2 SQIVND (reference sequence). CDR3 region: CASSSKGAGMATVNQPQHF. The CDR3 DNA follows: TGTGCCAGTAGTAGTAAAGGGGCAGGGATGGCCACGGTCAATCAGCCCCAGCATTTT. The variable domain in full, completed from reference TRBV19 and TRBJ1-5, reads DGGITQSPKYLFRKEGQNVTLSCEQNLNHDAMYWYRQDPGQGLRLIYYSQIVNDFQKGDIAEGYSVSREKKESFPLTVTSAQKNPTAFYLCASSSKGAGMATVNQPQHFGDGTRLSIL.

Regarding this clonotype: At one end, the junction sequence differs from germline, possibly due to a read error. The rearrangement uses TRBV19 and TRBJ2-6, with 10 bases aligning to TRBD1. Germline V lookup: CDR1 LNHDA, CDR2 SQIVND (reference sequence). CDR3 length: 12 amino acids. The CDR3 DNA sequence: TGTGCCAGCGGCGGGACAGGGGAAACTGAAGCTTTC. Amino acid sequence: CASGGTGETEAF.

This chain uses TRBV10-2 with TRBJ1-1, with D perhaps TRBD1 (5 bases). The V end lost 5 bases, the J end lost 0 bases, and 7 bases lay between the germline ends. Germline-derived CDR1 and CDR2 are WSHSY and SAAADI. The CDR3 has 13 amino acids. CDR3 coding DNA: TGCGCCAGCAGTTGGGGGATGAACACTGAAGCTTTCTTT. Protein product: CASSWGMNTEAFF.

The chain links TRBV29-1 to TRBJ1-5; no reliable D call. Per germline, CDR1 SQVTM and CDR2 ANQGSEA. Trimming removed 4 bases at V and 8 bases at J, with 15 bases between. The CDR3 has 13 amino acids. In nucleotides, the CDR3 is TGCAGCGTTGTACCCAGGACCTCGAAGCCCCAGCATTTT. Translation gives CSVVPRTSKPQHF.

The rearrangement links TRBV30 to TRBJ1-1; D call uncertain. Per germline, CDR1 GTSNPN and CDR2 SVGIG (reference sequence). V was pared by 0 bases and J by 1 base, with 6 bases between. CDR3 length equals 13 residues. In DNA, the CDR3 is TGTGCCTGGAGTGTACTACAGAACACTGAAGCTTTCTTT. Translation: CAWSVLQNTEAFF.

This clonotype was counted at least ten times. The chain carries TRBV7-9 and TRBJ1-3; D is uncertain. Germline CDR1 reads SEHNR; CDR2 reads FQNEAQ (reference sequence). Trimming took off 4 bases at V and 4 bases at J, with 11 bases between the two ends. The CDR3 contains 14 residues. The CDR3 reads CASSSPFSGNTIYF. CDR3 nucleotides: TGTGCCAGCAGCTCTCCTTTTTCCGGAAACACCATATATTTT.

This clonotype has a count of ten or more. J is TRBJ2-7 and V is TRBV10-2, with TRBD1 as a possible D gene (6 bases). The CDR3 has 14 residues. From germline, CDR1 is WSHSY and CDR2 SAAADI. Trimming took off 9 bases at V and 2 bases at J, with 17 bases between the two ends. The chain's CDR3 is CASESFGGAYEQYF. CDR3 sequence (DNA): TGCGCCAGTGAGAGTTTTGGGGGCGCCTACGAGCAGTACTTC.

Details on this clonotype: One base away lies a much larger clone, so this may be a sequencing read error. The chain has TRBV7-9 and TRBJ1-2, with 8 bases fitting TRBD1. The V gene's germline CDR1 is SEHNR and CDR2 FQNEAQ (reference sequence). This CDR3 contains 14 residues. This CDR3 reads CASSQEDRDYDYTF. CDR3 in DNA: TGTGCCAGCAGCCAAGAGGACAGGGACTATGACTACACCTTC.

This clonotype was counted a few times. The J gene is TRBJ2-7, the V gene TRBV15; 7 positions agree with TRBD1. The CDR3 covers 12 residues. Trimming at V came to 6 bases and at J to 3 bases, leaving 2 bases not matched to a gene. Germline CDR1 is LNHNV and CDR2 is YYDKDF (reference sequence). The chain's CDR3 is CATSPGGYEQYF. Here the CDR3 DNA reads TGTGCCACCAGTCCAGGGGGCTACGAGCAGTACTTC.

The chain recombines TRBV11-2 with TRBJ2-5, with D tentatively TRBD2 (5 bases). V was pared by 5 bases and J by 0 bases, with 19 bases between. Germline CDR1 is SGHAT and CDR2 is FQNNGV. The CDR3 extends over 17 amino acids. CDR3 sequence reads: CASSLKESGWYQETQYF. In DNA form, the CDR3 reads TGTGCCAGCAGCCTAAAGGAGAGCGGTTGGTACCAAGAGACCCAGTACTTC. The entire variable domain, with the rest obtained from reference TRBV11-2 and TRBJ2-5, is as follows: EAGVAQSPRYKIIEKRQSVAFWCNPISGHATLYWYQQILGQGPKLLIQFQNNGVVDDSQLPKDRFSAERLKGVDSTLKIQPAKLEDSAVYLCASSLKESGWYQETQYFGPGTRLLVL.

The table lists this clonotype with a few counts. The chain uses TRBV29-1 and TRBJ2-7, with D hard to call. Per germline, CDR1 SQVTM and CDR2 ANQGSEA. The ends were cut back, 1 base at V and 3 bases at J, with 4 bases in the middle. This CDR3 is built from 11 residues. The CDR3 DNA reads TGCAGCGTTGAAGTACGCTACGAGCAGTACTTC. Protein sequence: CSVEVRYEQYF.

This clonotype was seen many times. The gene calls are TRBV7-9 and TRBJ1-2; 12 positions match TRBD1. The V segment lost 5 bases and the J segment 7 bases; nucleotides outside the gene matches: 8. Germline V gene sequence: CDR1 SEHNR, CDR2 FQNEAQ (reference sequence). This CDR3 has 15 amino acids. In DNA form, the CDR3 reads TGTGCCAGCAGCCCATCGGGACAGGGGGCTGGTGGCTACACCTTC. Translated, it gives CASSPSGQGAGGYTF.

This clonotype was seen at least ten times. V usage is TRBV29-1 and J usage is TRBJ2-2, with D unresolved. CDR3 length: 16 amino acids. With 8 bases removed from V and 4 bases from J, the gap between germline ends came to 23 bases. CDR1 is SQVTM and CDR2 is ANQGSEA in the germline V gene. This CDR3 is CSPRIPHHQGTGELFF. DNA of the CDR3: TGCAGCCCCAGGATCCCCCACCATCAAGGCACCGGGGAGCTGTTTTTT.

In this sample, this clonotype turned up a few times. This chain links TRBV2 with TRBJ2-4, with D tentatively TRBD1 (5 bases). Trimming removed 1 base from V and 15 bases from J, with 16 bases in between. The CDR3 runs to 13 residues. Germline CDR1 SNHLY, CDR2 FYNNEI. In DNA, the CDR3 is TGTGCCAGCAGTGAAGATAGTGGGGCCCTGTGGTACTTC. It translates to CASSEDSGALWYF. Looking up the rest from reference TRBV2 and TRBJ2-4 gives the full variable domain: EPEVTQTPSHQVTQMGQEVILRCVPISNHLYFYWYRQILGQKVEFLVSFYNNEISEKSEIFDDQFSVERPDGSNFTLKIRSTKLEDSAMYFCASSEDSGALWYFGAGTRLSVL.

The gene calls are TRBV19 and TRBJ1-1; 8 nucleotides agree with TRBD1. CDR1 and CDR2 from the germline V gene are LNHDA and SQIVND (reference sequence). The length of the CDR3 is 15 residues. J gave up 3 bases and V 7 bases, and 10 bases lay outside the gene matches. The CDR3 loop is CASKTRTGSHTEAFF. The CDR3 DNA is TGTGCCAGTAAAACCCGGACAGGGAGCCACACTGAAGCTTTCTTT.

This clonotype was seen at least ten times. V gene TRBV10-3 combines with J gene TRBJ2-7; 8 bases align to TRBD2. This CDR3 comprises 15 residues. In germline, CDR1 is ENHRY, CDR2 SYGVKD. Trimming removed 0 bases from V and 5 bases from J; junction bases left unmatched: 6. The CDR3: CAISESQRESHEQYF. The CDR3 DNA sequence: TGTGCCATCAGTGAGTCCCAGCGGGAGTCCCACGAGCAGTACTTC.

This clonotype appeared many times. J is TRBJ1-2 and V is TRBV16, with D uncertain. The germline V gene has CDR1 KGHSY and CDR2 FQNENV. This CDR3 contains 14 residues. V lost 3 bases, J lost 2 bases, and 10 bases lay in between. The chain's CDR3 is CASSHFGPNYGYTF. The CDR3 bases are TGTGCCAGCAGCCATTTCGGACCGAACTATGGCTACACCTTC.

This clonotype was counted ten times or more. CDR3 in DNA: TGTGCCATCAGTCAAATGACTAGCGGGAACACCGGGGAGCTGTTTTTT. Encoded protein: CAISQMTSGNTGELFF. This chain connects TRBV10-3 to TRBJ2-2; the match to TRBD2 covers 9 bases. After removal of 5 bases from V and 1 base from J, the junction contained 5 bases not matched to a gene. The germline gives CDR1 ENHRY, CDR2 SYGVKD. The CDR3 is 16 amino acids.

V usage is TRBV25-1 and J usage is TRBJ1-2, with D perhaps TRBD1 (6 bases). The germline V gene encodes CDR1 MGHDK and CDR2 SYGVNS. V was clipped by 8 bases and J by 3 bases, with 16 bases between them. The CDR3 runs 14 residues. The CDR3 here is CASSPRTDDYGYTF. CDR3 nucleotides: TGTGCCAGCTCACCAAGGACAGATGACTATGGCTACACCTTC.

This clonotype was counted only a few times. The chain uses TRBV29-1 and TRBJ1-2, with D possibly being TRBD1 (6 bases). Trimming left V 5 bases short and J 0 bases short, with 10 bases between. Germline V lookup: CDR1 SQVTM, CDR2 ANQGSEA. The CDR3 consists of 13 residues. Here the CDR3 DNA reads TGCAGCGTTCCGGGACAAACTAACTATGGCTACACCTTC. It codes for CSVPGQTNYGYTF.

The chain links TRBV9 to TRBJ1-5, with 7 bases lining up with TRBD1. This CDR3 contains 15 residues. Per germline, CDR1 SGDLS and CDR2 YYNGEE. The trim removed 6 bases at V and 1 base at J, leaving 7 bases unmatched. In DNA form, the CDR3 reads TGTGCCAGCAAATCTGGGACAGAAAGCAATCAGCCCCAGCATTTT. Translation: CASKSGTESNQPQHF.

The table lists this clonotype with many counts. The chain combines TRBV10-3 with TRBJ2-7; 7 bases fit TRBD1. This CDR3 region has 14 residues. The V and J ends lost 5 bases and 2 bases, in that order; junction bases with no gene match: 6. Germline CDR1 reads ENHRY; CDR2 reads SYGVKD. CDR3 DNA sequence: TGTGCCATCAGTCTTCGGGACAGAGCCTACGAGCAGTACTTC. Protein: CAISLRDRAYEQYF.